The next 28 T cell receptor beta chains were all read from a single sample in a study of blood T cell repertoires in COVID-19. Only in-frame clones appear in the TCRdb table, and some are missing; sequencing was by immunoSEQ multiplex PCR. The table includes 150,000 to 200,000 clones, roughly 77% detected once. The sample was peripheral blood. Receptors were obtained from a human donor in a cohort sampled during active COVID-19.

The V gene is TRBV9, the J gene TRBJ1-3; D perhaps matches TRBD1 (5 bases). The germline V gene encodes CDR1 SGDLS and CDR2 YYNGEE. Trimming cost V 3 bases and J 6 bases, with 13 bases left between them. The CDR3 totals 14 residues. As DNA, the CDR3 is TGTGCCAGCAGCGCTGGACAACGCACAAACACCATATATTTT. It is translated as CASSAGQRTNTIYF.

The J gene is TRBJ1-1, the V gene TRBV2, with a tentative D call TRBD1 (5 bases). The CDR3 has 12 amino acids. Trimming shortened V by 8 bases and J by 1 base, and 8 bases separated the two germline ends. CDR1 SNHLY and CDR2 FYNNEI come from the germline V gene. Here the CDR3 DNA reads TGTGCCAGCTTAGACAGGAACACTGAAGCTTTCTTT. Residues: CASLDRNTEAFF.

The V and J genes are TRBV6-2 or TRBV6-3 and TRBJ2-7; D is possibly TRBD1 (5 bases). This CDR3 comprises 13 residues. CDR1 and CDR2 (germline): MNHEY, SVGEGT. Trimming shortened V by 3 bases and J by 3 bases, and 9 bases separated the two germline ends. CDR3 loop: CASSYGHYYEQYF. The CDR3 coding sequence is TGTGCCAGCAGTTATGGACACTACTACGAGCAGTACTTC.

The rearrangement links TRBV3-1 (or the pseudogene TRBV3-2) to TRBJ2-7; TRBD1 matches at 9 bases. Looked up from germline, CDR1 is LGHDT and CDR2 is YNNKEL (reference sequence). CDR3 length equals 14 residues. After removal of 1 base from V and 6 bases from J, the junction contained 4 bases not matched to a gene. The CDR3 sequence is CASSQATGGAEQYF. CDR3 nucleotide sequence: TGTGCCAGCAGCCAAGCTACAGGGGGCGCCGAGCAGTACTTC.

The CDR3 here is CASSLGQNYEQYF. The CDR3, as DNA: TGTGCCAGCAGTTTGGGGCAGAACTACGAGCAGTACTTC. This chain connects TRBV12-3 or TRBV12-4 to TRBJ2-7, with a weak D call TRBD1 (5 bases). CDR3 size: 13 residues. Trimming took off 3 bases at V and 3 bases at J, with 9 bases between the two ends.

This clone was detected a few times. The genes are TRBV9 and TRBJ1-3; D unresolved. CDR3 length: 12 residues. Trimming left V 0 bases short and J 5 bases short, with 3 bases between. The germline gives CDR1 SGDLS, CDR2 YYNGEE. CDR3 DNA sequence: TGTGCCAGCAGCGTAGACAGAAACACCATATATTTT. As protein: CASSVDRNTIYF. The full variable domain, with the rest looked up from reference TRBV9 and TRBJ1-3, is DSGVTQTPKHLITATGQRVTLRCSPRSGDLSVYWYQQSLDQGLQFLIQYYNGEERAKGNILERFSAQQFPDLHSELNLSSLELGDSALYFCASSVDRNTIYFGEGSWLTVV.

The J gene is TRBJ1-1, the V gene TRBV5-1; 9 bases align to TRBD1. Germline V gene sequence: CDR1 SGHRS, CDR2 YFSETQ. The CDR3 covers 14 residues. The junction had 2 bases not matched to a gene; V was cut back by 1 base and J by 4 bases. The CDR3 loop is CASSLTGQGTEAFF. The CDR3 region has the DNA TGCGCCAGCAGCTTGACGGGACAGGGCACTGAAGCTTTCTTT.

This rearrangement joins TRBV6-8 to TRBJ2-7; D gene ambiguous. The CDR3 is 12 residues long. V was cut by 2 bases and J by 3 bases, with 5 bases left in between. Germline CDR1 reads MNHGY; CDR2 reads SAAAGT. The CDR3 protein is CASSYHSYEQYF. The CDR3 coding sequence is TGTGCCAGCAGTTACCACAGCTACGAGCAGTACTTC.

Here the CDR3 reads CASSGQGAIGHGFF. DNA for the CDR3: TGTGCCAGCTCAGGACAGGGGGCTATTGGTCATGGTTTCTTT. J is TRBJ1-1 and V is TRBV18, with 11 bases fitting TRBD1. This CDR3 is built from 14 residues. Germline values: CDR1 KGHSH, CDR2 LQKENI. V dropped 5 bases and J dropped 13; count of bases not matched to a gene: 12.

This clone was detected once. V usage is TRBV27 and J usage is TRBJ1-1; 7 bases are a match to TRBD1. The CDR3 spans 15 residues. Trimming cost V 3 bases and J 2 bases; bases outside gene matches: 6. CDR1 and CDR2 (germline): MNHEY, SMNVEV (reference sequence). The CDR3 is CASSFGTDLNTEAFF. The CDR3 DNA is TGTGCCAGCAGTTTTGGGACAGATTTAAACACTGAAGCTTTCTTT.

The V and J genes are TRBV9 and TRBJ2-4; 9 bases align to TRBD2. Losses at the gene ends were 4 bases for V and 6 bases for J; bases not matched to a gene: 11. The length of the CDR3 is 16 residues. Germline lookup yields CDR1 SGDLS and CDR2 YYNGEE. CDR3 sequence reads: CASSPHPSTSGNIQYF. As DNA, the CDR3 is TGTGCCAGCAGCCCCCACCCGTCGACTAGCGGAAACATTCAGTACTTC.

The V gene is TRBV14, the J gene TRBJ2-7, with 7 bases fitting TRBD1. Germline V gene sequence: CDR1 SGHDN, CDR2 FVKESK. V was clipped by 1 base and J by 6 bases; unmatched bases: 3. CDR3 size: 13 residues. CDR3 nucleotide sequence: TGTGCCAGCAGCCAAGTTTCAGGGGGCGAGCAGTACTTC. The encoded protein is CASSQVSGGEQYF.

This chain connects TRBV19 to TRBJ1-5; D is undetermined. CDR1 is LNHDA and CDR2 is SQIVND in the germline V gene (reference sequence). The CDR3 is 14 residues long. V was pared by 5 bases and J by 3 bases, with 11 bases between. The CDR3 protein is CASSQIQTNQPQHF. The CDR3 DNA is TGTGCCAGTAGTCAAATACAGACCAATCAGCCCCAGCATTTT.

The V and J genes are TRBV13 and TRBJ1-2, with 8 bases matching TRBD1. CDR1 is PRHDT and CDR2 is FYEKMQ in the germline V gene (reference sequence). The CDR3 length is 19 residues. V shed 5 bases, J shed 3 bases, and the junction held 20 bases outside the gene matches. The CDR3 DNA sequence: TGTGCCAGCAGCCGAGAACGTGGCAGGGGGCAAGTTGTGTACTATGGCTACACCTTC. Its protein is CASSRERGRGQVVYYGYTF. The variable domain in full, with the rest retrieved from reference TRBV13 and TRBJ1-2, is AAGVIQSPRHLIKEKRETATLKCYPIPRHDTVYWYQQGPGQDPQFLISFYEKMQSDKGSIPDRFSAQQFSDYHSELNMSSLELGDSALYFCASSRERGRGQVVYYGYTFGSGTRLTVV.

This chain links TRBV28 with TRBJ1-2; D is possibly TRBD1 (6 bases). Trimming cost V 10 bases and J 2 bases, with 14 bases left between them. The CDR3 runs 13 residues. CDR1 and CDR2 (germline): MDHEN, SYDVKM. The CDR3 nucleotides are TGTGCCACTTCCGGCGGGGGCAACTATGGCTACACCTTC. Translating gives CATSGGGNYGYTF.

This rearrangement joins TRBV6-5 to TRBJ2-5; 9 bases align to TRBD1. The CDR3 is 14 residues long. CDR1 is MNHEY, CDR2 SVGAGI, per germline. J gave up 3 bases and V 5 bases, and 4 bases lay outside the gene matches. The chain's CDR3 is CASSRDRVEETQYF. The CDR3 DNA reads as TGTGCCAGCAGTCGGGACAGGGTAGAAGAGACCCAGTACTTC.

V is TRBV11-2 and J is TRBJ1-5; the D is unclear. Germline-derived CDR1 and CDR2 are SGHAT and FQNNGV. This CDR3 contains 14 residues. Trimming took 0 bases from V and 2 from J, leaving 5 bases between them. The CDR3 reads CASSLESGNQPQHF. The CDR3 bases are TGTGCCAGCAGCTTAGAGTCCGGCAATCAGCCCCAGCATTTT.

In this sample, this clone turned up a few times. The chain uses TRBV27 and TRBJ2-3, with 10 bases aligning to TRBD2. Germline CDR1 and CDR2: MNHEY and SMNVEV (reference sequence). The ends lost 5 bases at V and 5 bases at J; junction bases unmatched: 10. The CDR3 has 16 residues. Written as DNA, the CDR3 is TGTGCCAGCAGTGATTCCCTAGCGGGAGTTGGAGATACGCAGTATTTT. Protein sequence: CASSDSLAGVGDTQYF.

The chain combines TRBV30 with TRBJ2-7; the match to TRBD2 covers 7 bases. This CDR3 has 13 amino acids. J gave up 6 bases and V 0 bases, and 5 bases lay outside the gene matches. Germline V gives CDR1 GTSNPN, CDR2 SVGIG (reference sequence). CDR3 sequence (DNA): TGTGCCTGGAGTGTAGGGAGGGCCTCCGAGCAGTACTTC. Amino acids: CAWSVGRASEQYF.

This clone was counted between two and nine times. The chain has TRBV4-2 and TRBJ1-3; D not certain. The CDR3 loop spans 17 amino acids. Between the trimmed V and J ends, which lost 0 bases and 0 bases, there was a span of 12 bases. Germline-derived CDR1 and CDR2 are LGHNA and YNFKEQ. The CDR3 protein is CASSQEVRAVSGNTIYF. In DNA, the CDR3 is TGTGCCAGCAGCCAAGAGGTTAGAGCTGTCTCTGGAAACACCATATATTTT.

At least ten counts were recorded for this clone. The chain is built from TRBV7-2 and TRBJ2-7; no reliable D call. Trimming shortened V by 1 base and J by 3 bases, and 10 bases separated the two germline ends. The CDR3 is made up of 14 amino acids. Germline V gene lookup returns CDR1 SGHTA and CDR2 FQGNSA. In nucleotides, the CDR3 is TGTGCCAGCAGCTTAGATCGAGCGCGCTACGAGCAGTACTTC. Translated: CASSLDRARYEQYF.

This CDR3 is CASSIGTSGMSRYNEQFF. DNA for the CDR3: TGTGCCAGTAGTATAGGGACTAGCGGGATGAGCCGATACAATGAGCAGTTCTTC. The chain carries TRBV19 and TRBJ2-1; 12 bases map to TRBD2. The length of the CDR3 is 18 residues. Unmatched junction bases numbered 8, after V lost 1 base and J lost 4 bases. The germline CDR1 and CDR2 sequences are LNHDA and SQIVND (reference sequence).

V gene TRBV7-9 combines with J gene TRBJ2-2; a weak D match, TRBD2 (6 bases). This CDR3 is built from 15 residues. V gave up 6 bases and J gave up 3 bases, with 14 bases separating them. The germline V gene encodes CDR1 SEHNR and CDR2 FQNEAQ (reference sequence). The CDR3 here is CASSRETDYTGELFF. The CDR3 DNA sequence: TGTGCCAGCAGTCGGGAGACAGATTACACCGGGGAGCTGTTTTTT.

CDR3 protein: CASSSYPSETQYF. As DNA, the CDR3 is TGTGCCAGCAGTTCCTATCCTAGCGAGACCCAGTACTTC. The chain is built from TRBV6-5 and TRBJ2-5; weak D call: TRBD2 (5 bases). The CDR3 totals 13 residues. The V gene's germline CDR1 is MNHEY and CDR2 SVGAGI. Trimming removed 4 bases at V and 5 bases at J, with 11 bases between.

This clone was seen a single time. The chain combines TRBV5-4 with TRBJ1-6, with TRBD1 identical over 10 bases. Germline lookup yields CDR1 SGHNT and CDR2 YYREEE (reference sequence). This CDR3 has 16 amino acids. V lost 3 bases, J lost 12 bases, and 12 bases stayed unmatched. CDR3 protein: CASSSRGQGEKRPLHF. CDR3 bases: TGTGCCAGCAGCTCTCGAGGACAGGGGGAAAAACGACCCCTCCACTTT.

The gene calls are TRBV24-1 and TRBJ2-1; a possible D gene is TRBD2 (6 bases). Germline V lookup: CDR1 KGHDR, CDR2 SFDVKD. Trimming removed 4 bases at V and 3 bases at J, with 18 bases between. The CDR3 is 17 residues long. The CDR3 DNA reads TGTGCCACCAGTGAACGAAGGAGGGGCACTAACTACAATGAGCAGTTCTTC. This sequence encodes CATSERRRGTNYNEQFF.

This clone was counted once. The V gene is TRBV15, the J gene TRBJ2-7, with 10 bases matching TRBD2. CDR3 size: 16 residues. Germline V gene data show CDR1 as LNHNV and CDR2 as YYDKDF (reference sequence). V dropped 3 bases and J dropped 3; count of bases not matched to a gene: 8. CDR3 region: CATSSLAGVGYYEQYF. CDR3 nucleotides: TGTGCCACCAGCAGTCTAGCGGGAGTGGGCTACTACGAGCAGTACTTC.

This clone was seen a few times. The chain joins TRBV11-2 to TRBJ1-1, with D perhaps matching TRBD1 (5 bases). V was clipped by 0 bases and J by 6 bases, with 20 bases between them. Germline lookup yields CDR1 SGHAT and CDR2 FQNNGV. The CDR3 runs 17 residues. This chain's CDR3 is CASSLEPVLGGRAEAFF. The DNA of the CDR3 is TGTGCCAGCAGCTTAGAGCCAGTACTGGGGGGGAGGGCTGAAGCTTTCTTT. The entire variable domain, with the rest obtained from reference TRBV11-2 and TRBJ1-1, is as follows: EAGVAQSPRYKIIEKRQSVAFWCNPISGHATLYWYQQILGQGPKLLIQFQNNGVVDDSQLPKDRFSAERLKGVDSTLKIQPAKLEDSAVYLCASSLEPVLGGRAEAFFGQGTRLTVV.